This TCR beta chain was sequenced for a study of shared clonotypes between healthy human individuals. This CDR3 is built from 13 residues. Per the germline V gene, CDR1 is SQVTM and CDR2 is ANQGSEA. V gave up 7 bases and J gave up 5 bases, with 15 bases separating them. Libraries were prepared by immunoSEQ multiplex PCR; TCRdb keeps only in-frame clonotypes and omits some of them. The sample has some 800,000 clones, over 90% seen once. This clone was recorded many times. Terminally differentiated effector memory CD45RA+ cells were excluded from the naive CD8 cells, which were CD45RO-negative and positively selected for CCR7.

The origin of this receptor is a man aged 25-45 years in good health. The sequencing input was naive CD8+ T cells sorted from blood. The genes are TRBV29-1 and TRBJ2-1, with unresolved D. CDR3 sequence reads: CSAPLMDHNEQFF. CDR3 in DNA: TGCAGCGCCCCGTTGATGGATCACAATGAGCAGTTCTTC.